What follows describes a single T cell receptor (beta chain). What it binds is unknown. Trimming removed 3 bases from V and 4 bases from J; junction bases left unmatched: 6. Germline V gene sequence: CDR1 MDHEN, CDR2 SYDVKM. The CDR3 totals 16 residues. TCRdb reprocessed the RACE reads via MiXCR and lists one record per CDR3 protein. The table has around 380,000 distinct CDR3 sequences, around 4.8% seen once. These data originate in a study of human T cells and chemical hapten exposure. Turning to the study itself: Women made up most patients, who had alopecia areata, totalis or universalis.

Overall study results and limits: With regard to DPC sensitization, TCRs above 1 in 1000 frequency did not change.

As for time point: patch test 1, 2 weeks after DPC sensitization. Treatment indicated: therapeutic diphenylcyclopropenone sensitization with weekly scalp DPC. Non-pregnant alopecia patients aged 18 to 70, suitable for DPC therapy. The template was total RNA from unfractionated whole blood. The sample here was whole blood, taken in connection with sensitization to the hapten diphenylcyclopropenone (DPC). The chain links TRBV28 to TRBJ1-5, with 10 bases lining up with TRBD1. The sequence was obtained from a woman aged 45 to 65 with alopecia areata. Some clones in this sample may be carry-over from other donors' samples. DNA of the CDR3: TGTGCCAGCAGTTTGACAGGGGGCATGGGTAATCAGCCCCAGCATTTT. It specifies CASSLTGGMGNQPQHF.